This TCR beta chain came from a study of T cell changes during pregnancy in multiple sclerosis. The method was immunoSEQ multiplex PCR; TCRdb's version includes in-frame clones alone and lacks a portion of them. This sample has roughly 40,000 clones, with roughly nine tenths found just once. The CDR3 extends over 14 amino acids. The receptor comes from a female donor with multiple sclerosis, enrolled in a pregnancy study. The gene calls are TRBV12-2 and TRBJ1-4; the table names TRBD1, a call not compared with the DNA. TRBV12-2 has pseudogene status. This sample comprised CD8+ T cells from peripheral blood mononuclear cells, obtained before pregnancy. The CDR3 loop reads CASPGDRLDEKLFF. CDR3 DNA sequence: TGTGCAAGTCCGGGGGACAGGTTGGACGAAAAACTGTTTTTT.